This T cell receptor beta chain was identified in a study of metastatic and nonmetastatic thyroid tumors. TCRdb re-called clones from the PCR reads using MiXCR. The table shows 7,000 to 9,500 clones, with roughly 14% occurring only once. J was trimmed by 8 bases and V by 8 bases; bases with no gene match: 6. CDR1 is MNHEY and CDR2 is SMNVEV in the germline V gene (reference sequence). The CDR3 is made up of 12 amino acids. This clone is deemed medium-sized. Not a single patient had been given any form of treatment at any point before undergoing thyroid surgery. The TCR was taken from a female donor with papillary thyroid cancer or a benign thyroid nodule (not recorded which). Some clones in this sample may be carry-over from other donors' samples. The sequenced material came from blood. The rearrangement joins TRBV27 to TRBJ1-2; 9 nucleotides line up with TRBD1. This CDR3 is CASSDRGSGYTF. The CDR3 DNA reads TGTGCCAGCTCTGACAGGGGGTCGGGCTACACCTTC.